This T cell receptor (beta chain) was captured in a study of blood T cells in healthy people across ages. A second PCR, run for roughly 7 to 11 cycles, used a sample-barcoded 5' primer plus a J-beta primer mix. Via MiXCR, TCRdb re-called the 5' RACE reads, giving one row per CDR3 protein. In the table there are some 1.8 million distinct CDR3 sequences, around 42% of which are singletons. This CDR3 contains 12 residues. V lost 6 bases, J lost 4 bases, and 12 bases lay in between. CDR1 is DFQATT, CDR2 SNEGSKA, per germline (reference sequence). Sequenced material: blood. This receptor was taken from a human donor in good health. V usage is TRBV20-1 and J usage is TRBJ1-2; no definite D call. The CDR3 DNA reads TGCAGTGCAACGGGTGCCCTCTATGGCTACACCTTC. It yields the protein CSATGALYGYTF.